This T cell receptor (beta chain) was retrieved from a study of blood T cell dynamics during melanoma immunotherapy. In the study overall: First-line therapy was either pembrolizumab or nivolumab with ipilimumab for metastatic melanoma.

TCRdb keeps only in-frame clones here, not all; method: immunoSEQ multiplex PCR. The sample yields around 13,000 clones, around 90% seen once. Documented time point: week 3, after first cycle of checkpoint inhibitor. Response was assessed by RECIST 1.1 at 12 weeks, except a couple of rapid progressors. The sequences come from effector memory CD8+ T cells from blood, collected from a patient treated with checkpoint blockade. This receptor was obtained from a human donor with melanoma.

CDR3 residues: CASSIVWSSGRTDTQYF. The CDR3 DNA sequence: TGTGCCAGTAGTATAGTTTGGTCTAGCGGGAGGACAGATACGCAGTATTTT. The chain combines TRBV19 with TRBJ2-3; TRBD2 aligns across 11 bases. V gave up 1 base and J gave up 3 bases; unmatched junction bases: 6. This CDR3 is 17 amino acids long. Germline V gives CDR1 LNHDA, CDR2 SQIVND (reference sequence).